These 11 T cell receptor beta chains share one sample of origin, sequenced in a study of human T cells and chemical hapten exposure. As to time point: pre-sensitization, week 0. Treatment: therapeutic diphenylcyclopropenone sensitization with weekly scalp DPC. Each CDR3 protein gets one entry after TCRdb re-called the RACE reads with MiXCR. The profile shows a few hundred thousand distinct CDR3 sequences, 4.5% to 5.5% of them singletons. The source material was whole blood, sampled in connection with sensitization to the hapten diphenylcyclopropenone (DPC). The receptors shown here come from a woman in her late teens or twenties with alopecia areata. Some clones in this sample may be carry-over from other donors' samples.

This clonotype was counted a few times. Here the CDR3 DNA reads TGTGCCAGCAGCTTAAGAGGAGGTGGTTTGAACACTGAAGCTTTCTTT. Translated: CASSLRGGGLNTEAFF. V usage is TRBV7-2 and J usage is TRBJ1-1; D uncertain. The germline V gene has CDR1 SGHTA and CDR2 FQGNSA. V gave up 2 bases and J gave up 0 bases, with 13 bases separating them. The CDR3 is 16 amino acids. The full variable domain, with the rest looked up from reference TRBV7-2 and TRBJ1-1, is GAGVSQSPSNKVTEKGKDVELRCDPISGHTALYWYRQSLGQGLEFLIYFQGNSAPDKSGLPSDRFSAERTGGSVSTLTIQRTQQEDSAVYLCASSLRGGGLNTEAFFGQGTRLTVV.

There are many counts of this clonotype. The rearrangement links TRBV7-2 to TRBJ1-5; 7 bases are a match to TRBD1. CDR1 SGHTA and CDR2 FQGNSA come from the germline V gene. The CDR3 has 16 amino acids. Trimming removed 1 base from V and 5 bases from J; junction bases left unmatched: 8. The CDR3 sequence is CASSLDSGTAYQPQHF. Written as DNA, the CDR3 is TGTGCCAGCAGCTTAGATTCGGGGACAGCCTATCAGCCCCAGCATTTT.

This chain connects TRBV12-3 or TRBV12-4 to TRBJ1-2, with 11 bases identical to TRBD1. The CDR3 consists of 18 residues. J was trimmed by 8 bases and V by 6 bases; bases with no gene match: 20. CDR3 sequence reads: CASRISVPGQGDPPGYTF. CDR3 in DNA: TGTGCCAGCAGGATCTCAGTCCCGGGACAGGGGGATCCTCCCGGCTACACCTTC.

In this sample, this clonotype turned up many times. The chain uses TRBV7-3 and TRBJ2-6; D is undetermined. This CDR3 is 17 amino acids long. The germline V gene encodes CDR1 SGHTA and CDR2 FQGTGA. The V end lost 3 bases, the J end lost 0 bases, and 12 bases lay between the germline ends. CDR3 coding DNA: TGTGCCAGCAGCTTTATTTTAGGAACCTCTGGGGCCAACGTCCTGACTTTC. This sequence encodes CASSFILGTSGANVLTF.

This clonotype was seen only a few times. The V call is TRBV28, the J call TRBJ2-7; D gene ambiguous. Germline V lookup: CDR1 MDHEN, CDR2 SYDVKM. Deletions cut 5 bases from V and 5 bases from J, with 22 bases between. The CDR3 is 16 residues long. The CDR3 is CASSPDRAPYPHEQYF. CDR3 bases: TGTGCCAGCAGTCCGGACCGGGCCCCGTATCCGCACGAGCAGTACTTC. The full variable domain, completed using reference TRBV28 and TRBJ2-7, is DVKVTQSSRYLVKRTGEKVFLECVQDMDHENMFWYRQDPGLGLRLIYFSYDVKMKEKGDIPEGYSVSREKKERFSLILESASTNQTSMYLCASSPDRAPYPHEQYFGPGTRLTVT.

The chain employs TRBV6-4 and TRBJ2-2, with 7 bases identical to TRBD1. This CDR3 has 14 residues. V gave up 2 bases and J gave up 4 bases; unmatched junction bases: 1. Germline lookup yields CDR1 MRHNA and CDR2 SNTAGT. Written as DNA, the CDR3 is TGTGCCAGCAGTGACGGGACAGTCACCGGGGAGCTGTTTTTT. This sequence encodes CASSDGTVTGELFF.

Only a few counts were recorded for this clonotype. The CDR3 bases are TGTGCCAGCAGCTTGGTCTGGACGCTGAACACTGAAGCTTTCTTT. It specifies CASSLVWTLNTEAFF. The chain combines TRBV5-6 with TRBJ1-1, with unresolved D. This CDR3 is built from 15 residues. The V and J ends lost 0 bases and 0 bases respectively, with 9 bases between them. Germline assignment: CDR1 SGHDT and CDR2 YYEEEE. Variable domain in full (rest from reference TRBV5-6 and TRBJ1-1): DAGVTQSPTHLIKTRGQQVTLRCSPKSGHDTVSWYQQALGQGPQFIFQYYEEEERQRGNFPDRFSGHQFPNYSSELNVNALLLGDSALYLCASSLVWTLNTEAFFGQGTRLTVV.

This clonotype was picked up many times. V usage is TRBV12-3 or TRBV12-4 and J usage is TRBJ1-1; 8 bases align to TRBD1. There are 14 residues in the CDR3. With 5 bases clipped from V and 5 bases from J, the junction kept 7 bases outside the gene matches. The CDR3 nucleotides read TGTGCCAGCAGTCTGGACAGGGTAGGAACTGAAGCTTTCTTT. It translates to CASSLDRVGTEAFF.

The chain is built from TRBV11-2 and TRBJ2-1; D unclear. This CDR3 is 15 amino acids long. Trimming left V 0 bases short and J 2 bases short, with 8 bases between. Germline CDR1 and CDR2: SGHAT and FQNNGV. CDR3 nucleotide sequence: TGTGCCAGCAGCTTAGATCAGCGCACCTACAATGAGCAGTTCTTC. Translating gives CASSLDQRTYNEQFF.

A few counts support this clonotype. The chain uses TRBV6-5 and TRBJ2-3, with D tentatively TRBD1 or TRBD2 (5 bases each). The germline CDR1 and CDR2 sequences are MNHEY and SVGAGI. V was clipped by 7 bases and J by 6 bases, with 14 bases between them. This CDR3 comprises 13 residues. This CDR3 reads CASTSAGTDTQYF. The CDR3 DNA follows: TGTGCCAGCACCTCCGCCGGGACCGATACGCAGTATTTT.

This clonotype was observed many times. The J gene is TRBJ1-2, the V gene TRBV29-1, with unresolved D. The length of the CDR3 is 13 residues. V lost 1 base and J 4 bases, leaving 10 bases between the germline ends. The germline gives CDR1 SQVTM, CDR2 ANQGSEA. CDR3 in DNA: TGCAGCGTTGAAGTGGCAGGCCCCTATGGCTACACCTTC. Translated: CSVEVAGPYGYTF.